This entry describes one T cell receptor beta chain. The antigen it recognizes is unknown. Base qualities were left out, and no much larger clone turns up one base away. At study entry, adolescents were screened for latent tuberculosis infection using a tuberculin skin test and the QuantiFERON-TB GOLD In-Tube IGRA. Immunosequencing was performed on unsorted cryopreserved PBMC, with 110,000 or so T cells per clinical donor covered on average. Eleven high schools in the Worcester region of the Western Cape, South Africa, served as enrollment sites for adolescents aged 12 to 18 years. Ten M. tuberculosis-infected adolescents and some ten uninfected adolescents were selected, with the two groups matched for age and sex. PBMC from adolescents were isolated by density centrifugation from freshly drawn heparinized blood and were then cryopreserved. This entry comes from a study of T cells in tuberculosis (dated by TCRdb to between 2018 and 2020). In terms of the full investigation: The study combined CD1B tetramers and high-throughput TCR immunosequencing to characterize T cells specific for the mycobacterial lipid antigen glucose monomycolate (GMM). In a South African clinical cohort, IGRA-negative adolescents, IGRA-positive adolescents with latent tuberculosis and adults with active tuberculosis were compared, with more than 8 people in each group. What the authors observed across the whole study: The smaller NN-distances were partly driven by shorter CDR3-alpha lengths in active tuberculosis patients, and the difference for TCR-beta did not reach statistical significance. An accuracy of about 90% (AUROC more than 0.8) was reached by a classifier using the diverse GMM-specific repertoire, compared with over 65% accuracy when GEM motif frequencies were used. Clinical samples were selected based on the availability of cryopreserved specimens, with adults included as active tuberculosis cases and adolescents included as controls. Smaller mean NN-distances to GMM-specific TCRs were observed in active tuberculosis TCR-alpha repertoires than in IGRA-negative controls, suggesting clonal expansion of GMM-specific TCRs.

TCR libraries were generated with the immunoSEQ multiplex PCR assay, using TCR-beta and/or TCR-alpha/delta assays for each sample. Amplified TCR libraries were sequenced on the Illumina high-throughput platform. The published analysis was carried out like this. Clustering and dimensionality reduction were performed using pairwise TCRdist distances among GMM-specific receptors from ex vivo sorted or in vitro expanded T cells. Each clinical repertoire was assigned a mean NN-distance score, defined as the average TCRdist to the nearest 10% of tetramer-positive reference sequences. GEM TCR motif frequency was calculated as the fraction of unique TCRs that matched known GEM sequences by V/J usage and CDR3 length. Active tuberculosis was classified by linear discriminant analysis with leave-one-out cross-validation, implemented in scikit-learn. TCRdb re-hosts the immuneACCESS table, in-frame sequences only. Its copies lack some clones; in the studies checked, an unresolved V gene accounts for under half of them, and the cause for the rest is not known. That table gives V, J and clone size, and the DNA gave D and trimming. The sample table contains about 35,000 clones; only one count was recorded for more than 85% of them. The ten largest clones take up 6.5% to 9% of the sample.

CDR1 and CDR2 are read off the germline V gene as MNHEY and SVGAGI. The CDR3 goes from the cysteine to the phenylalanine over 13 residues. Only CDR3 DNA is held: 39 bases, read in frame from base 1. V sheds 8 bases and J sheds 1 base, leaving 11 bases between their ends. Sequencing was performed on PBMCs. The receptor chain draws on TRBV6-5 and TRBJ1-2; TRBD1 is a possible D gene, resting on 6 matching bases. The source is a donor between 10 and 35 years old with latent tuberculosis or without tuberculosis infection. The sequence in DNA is TGTGCCAGCGCCGTAGGGGGTAACTATGGCTACACCTTC. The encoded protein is CASAVGGNYGYTF.